A selection of T cell receptor beta chains follows, all from one sample in a study of sequential checkpoint blockade in melanoma. The table came from immunoSEQ multiplex PCR; TCRdb's copy has only in-frame clones and leaves some out. The sample lists thousands of clones; around nine tenths were seen once. This sample comprised CD8+ T cells sorted from blood (inferred from file names), obtained from a patient given nivolumab and ipilimumab in sequence. Source of these receptors: a human donor with melanoma. Each CDR3 is given with its conserved first and last residue. D genes are given only for firm matches. Clone size is stated in some rows and not others, as once, few, many or a class when expanded.

>NA|16|TRBV7-6|TRBJ2-1|NA
CASSSSAGSSYNEQFF
TGTGCCAGCAGCTCCTCAGCGGGCAGCTCCTACAATGAGCAGTTCTTC
>NA|15|TRBV27|TRBJ1-1|NA
CATRNRPGPHTEAFF
TGTGCCACGCGCAACCGACCAGGCCCGCACACTGAAGCTTTCTTT
>NA|12|TRBV19|TRBJ1-1|NA
CASKASNTEAFF
TGTGCCAGTAAAGCCTCGAACACTGAAGCTTTCTTT
>once|12|TRBV27|TRBJ2-3|NA
CASSSQPHTQYF
TGTGCCAGCAGTTCACAACCTCATACGCAGTATTTT
>NA|16|TRBV2|TRBJ2-7|TRBD2
CASSELAGVHRYEQYF
TGTGCCAGCAGTGAACTAGCGGGAGTTCATCGCTACGAGCAGTACTTC
>NA|16|TRBV9|TRBJ2-7|TRBD2
CASSVAGLANTYEQYF
TGTGCCAGCAGCGTGGCGGGACTAGCGAACACCTACGAGCAGTACTTC
>NA|16|TRBV7-9|TRBJ2-7|NA
CASSLVQVMGSYEQYF
TGTGCCAGCAGCTTAGTTCAGGTCATGGGTTCCTACGAGCAGTACTTC
>NA|17|TRBV28|TRBJ2-1|TRBD2
CASSPSPGTSGRYEQFF
TGTGCCAGCAGTCCCTCCCCCGGGACTAGCGGGAGGTATGAGCAGTTCTTC
>NA|15|TRBV27|TRBJ2-1|TRBD1
CASSFSGTGYNEQFF
TGTGCCAGCAGTTTCTCTGGGACAGGATACAATGAGCAGTTCTTC
>NA|15|TRBV7-6|TRBJ2-7|NA
CASSPGTSVAYEQYF
TGTGCCAGCAGCCCAGGGACATCAGTCGCCTACGAGCAGTACTTC
>NA|14|TRBV5-4|TRBJ1-5|TRBD1
CASSLQGSNQPQHF
TGTGCCAGCAGCTTACAGGGGAGCAATCAGCCCCAGCATTTT
>NA|16|TRBV27|TRBJ1-1|TRBD1
CASSAYSGTVDTEAFF
TGTGCCAGCAGTGCTTACTCCGGGACAGTAGACACTGAAGCTTTCTTT
>NA|15|TRBV27|TRBJ2-7|NA
CASSSDTSRPYEQYF
TGTGCCAGCAGTTCCGACACTAGCCGGCCCTACGAGCAGTACTTC
>NA|11|TRBV20-1|TRBJ2-7|NA
CSAATQGEQYF
TGCAGTGCAGCGACTCAGGGGGAGCAGTACTTC
>NA|14|TRBV4-1|TRBJ2-7|NA
CASSPGVGGYEQYF
TGCGCCAGCAGCCCCGGGGTGGGCGGGTACGAGCAGTACTTC
>NA|17|TRBV15|TRBJ1-4|NA
CATSTNRQQYNDGKLFF
TGTGCCACCAGCACTAACAGACAGCAGTATAATGATGGAAAACTGTTTTTT
>few|14|TRBV6-4|TRBJ2-1|TRBD2
CASRPSGKYNEQFF
TGTGCCAGCAGACCGAGCGGGAAATACAATGAGCAGTTCTTC
>once|13|TRBV6-5|TRBJ1-4|NA
CASYYLPHEKLFF
TGTGCCAGCTATTATCTCCCCCATGAAAAACTGTTTTTT
>NA|18|TRBV15|TRBJ2-7|TRBD2
CATSRDRLASGTDYEQYF
TGTGCCACCAGCAGAGATCGCTTGGCTAGCGGGACAGACTACGAGCAGTACTTC
>NA|15|TRBV18|TRBJ1-4|NA
CASSPPGGAKEKLFF
TGTGCCAGCTCTCCCCCTGGGGGGGCGAAAGAAAAACTGTTTTTT
>NA|17|TRBV7-2|TRBJ1-5|NA
CASSLDGVWWSNQPQHF
TGTGCCAGCAGCCTAGACGGGGTTTGGTGGAGCAATCAGCCCCAGCATTTT
>NA|14|TRBV2|TRBJ2-7|TRBD2
CASSDTSGTSEQYF
TGTGCCAGCAGCGACACTAGCGGGACAAGCGAGCAGTACTTC
>NA|15|TRBV6-5|TRBJ2-7|NA
CASSYSNGGAYEQYF
TGTGCCAGCAGTTACTCGAATGGCGGGGCCTACGAGCAGTACTTC
>NA|16|TRBV2|TRBJ1-5|NA
CASSEAGSLSNQPQHF
TGTGCCAGCAGTGAGGCGGGGAGCCTTAGCAATCAGCCCCAGCATTTT
>few|16|TRBV7-6|TRBJ1-1|NA
CASSPEVGTDWYEAFF
TGTGCCAGCAGCCCGGAGGTTGGGACTGACTGGTATGAAGCTTTCTTT
>NA|12|TRBV30|TRBJ1-2|NA
CAWRALRGGYTF
TGTGCCTGGAGGGCTTTGCGGGGCGGCTACACCTTC
>once|15|TRBV25-1|TRBJ1-2|TRBD1
CASSAGTGAYYGYTF
TGTGCCAGCAGTGCCGGGACAGGGGCTTACTATGGCTACACCTTC
>NA|15|TRBV5-4|TRBJ2-7|NA
CASTTTPGHFYEQYF
TGTGCCAGCACCACCACCCCGGGACACTTCTACGAGCAGTACTTC
>NA|14|TRBV4-2|TRBJ2-7|TRBD2
CASSEGGVAYEQYF
TGTGCCAGCAGCGAGGGAGGGGTCGCCTACGAGCAGTACTTC
>once|14|TRBV9|TRBJ1-1|TRBD1
CASSTQGINTEAFF
TGTGCCAGCAGCACACAGGGGATAAATACTGAAGCTTTCTTT
>NA|11|TRBV28|TRBJ1-2|NA
CASSFGGGYTF
TGTGCCAGCAGTTTCGGGGGTGGCTACACCTTC
>NA|15|TRBV10-3|TRBJ2-2|NA
CAIRGGTSNTGELFF
TGTGCCATCAGGGGCGGGACCTCGAACACCGGGGAGCTGTTTTTT
>few|17|TRBV28|TRBJ2-2|TRBD2
CASSLLASGRATGELFF
TGTGCCAGCAGTCTACTGGCTAGCGGGAGGGCCACCGGGGAGCTGTTTTTT
>few|12|TRBV7-3|TRBJ2-7|NA
CASSLTGREVDF
TGTGCCAGCAGCTTAACCGGCAGGGAGGTCGACTTC
>NA|14|TRBV5-8|TRBJ1-1|TRBD1
CASSLWDRGPEAFF
TGTGCCAGCAGCTTGTGGGACAGGGGCCCTGAAGCTTTCTTT
>NA|14|TRBV11-3|TRBJ2-7|NA
CASSPEETSYEQYF
TGTGCCAGCAGCCCAGAGGAGACCTCCTACGAGCAGTACTTC
>NA|12|TRBV5-4|TRBJ1-1|TRBD1
CASSWGTGEAFF
TGTGCCAGCAGCTGGGGGACAGGAGAAGCTTTCTTT
>NA|14|TRBV11-1|TRBJ2-7|NA
CASSLYSRSHEQYF
TGTGCCAGCAGCTTATACAGTAGAAGTCACGAGCAGTACTTC
>NA|15|TRBV27|TRBJ1-1|NA
CASSFPGETLNEAFF
TGTGCCAGCAGTTTCCCCGGAGAGACCCTCAATGAAGCTTTCTTT